One sample yielded the 28 T cell receptor beta chains listed below, sequenced in a study of response to subunit inactivated influenza vaccine. MiXCR was run by TCRdb on the RT-PCR reads, yielding one entry per CDR3 protein. Here the sample spans 800,000 or so distinct CDR3 sequences, approximately 21% being singletons. The source was PBMCs from blood, collected less than 6 days after vaccination. Every receptor here comes from a man in his fifties who received an inactivated influenza vaccine.

This clonotype has at least ten counts. The V and J genes are TRBV29-1 and TRBJ2-7; no clear D. The CDR3 has 13 residues. V lost 5 bases to trimming and J lost 0 bases, with 11 bases between them. Germline lookup yields CDR1 SQVTM and CDR2 ANQGSEA. CDR3 amino acids: CSVLPGDSYEQYF. The CDR3 bases are TGCAGCGTTCTTCCAGGAGACTCCTACGAGCAGTACTTC.

This clonotype was recorded at least ten times. The chain uses TRBV24-1 and TRBJ2-2; no definite D call. Between the trimmed V and J ends, which lost 2 bases and 9 bases, there was a span of 3 bases. The CDR3 has 11 amino acids. The germline CDR1 and CDR2 sequences are KGHDR and SFDVKD. DNA for the CDR3: TGTGCCACCAGTGATTCCTGGGAGCTGTTTTTT. It yields the protein CATSDSWELFF.

This clonotype came up a few times. CDR3 residues: CASSLRSGGPNEKLFF. The CDR3 coding sequence is TGTGCCAGCAGCTTACGTAGCGGGGGCCCGAATGAAAAACTGTTTTTT. The chain combines TRBV7-2 with TRBJ1-4; D might be TRBD1 (6 bases). The CDR3 runs 16 residues. Trimming shortened V by 2 bases and J by 5 bases, and 15 bases separated the two germline ends. Looked up from germline, CDR1 is SGHTA and CDR2 is FQGNSA.

This clonotype was seen only a few times. CDR3 in amino acids: CAISAGSGSYNEQFF. For the CDR3, the DNA is TGTGCCATCAGTGCTGGTAGCGGTTCCTACAATGAGCAGTTCTTC. V gene TRBV10-3 combines with J gene TRBJ2-1; tentatively, D is TRBD2 (6 bases). Germline assignment: CDR1 ENHRY and CDR2 SYGVKD. V lost 4 bases, J lost 1 base, and 11 bases lay in between. The CDR3 covers 15 residues.

This clonotype was observed a few times. V gene TRBV5-5 combines with J gene TRBJ2-7; D may correspond to TRBD1 or TRBD2 (6 bases each). Trimming took 6 bases from V and 9 from J, leaving 22 bases between them. The CDR3 sequence is 14 residues long. The germline CDR1 and CDR2 sequences are SGHKS and YYEKEE (reference sequence). DNA for the CDR3: TGTGCCAGCACCATCGGGGGCAACAACGGCTGGCAGTACTTC. This sequence encodes CASTIGGNNGWQYF.

This clonotype has a handful of counts. This chain joins TRBV2 and TRBJ2-1; D is unclear. Germline loops: CDR1 SNHLY, CDR2 FYNNEI. The CDR3 consists of 16 residues. Trimming removed 6 bases from V and 0 bases from J, with 15 bases in between. CDR3 amino acids: CASSRLRSGSYNEQFF. As DNA, the CDR3 is TGTGCCAGCAGCCGATTAAGGTCGGGCTCCTACAATGAGCAGTTCTTC.

A few counts support this clonotype. The chain carries TRBV20-1 and TRBJ2-3; the match to TRBD2 covers 14 bases. Germline loops: CDR1 DFQATT, CDR2 SNEGSKA (reference sequence). The J segment lost 8 bases and the V segment lost 6 bases, leaving 7 bases of the junction unmatched. The CDR3 consists of 14 residues. DNA of the CDR3: TGCAGTGCCGACGGGACTAGCGGGAGTGGTACGCAGTATTTT. This gives the protein CSADGTSGSGTQYF.

This clonotype came up a few times. The chain employs TRBV6-1 and TRBJ2-2, with unresolved D. Trimming took off 5 bases at V and 1 base at J, with 11 bases between the two ends. The CDR3 has 15 residues. The germline CDR1 and CDR2 sequences are MNHNS and SASEGT. The CDR3 sequence is CASSPTPGNTGELFF. CDR3 bases: TGTGCCAGCAGTCCCACTCCCGGGAACACCGGGGAGCTGTTTTTT.

The chain carries TRBV25-1 and TRBJ2-1; D gene unclear. CDR1 and CDR2 (germline): MGHDK, SYGVNS. Trimming removed 4 bases at V and 6 bases at J, with 7 bases between. The CDR3 consists of 12 residues. CDR3 residues: CASSAGLNEQFF. The CDR3 coding sequence is TGTGCCAGCAGTGCCGGGCTCAATGAGCAGTTCTTC.

This clonotype has a handful of counts. The chain has TRBV5-1 and TRBJ2-3; 9 positions match TRBD1. The CDR3 is 15 amino acids. The V and J ends lost 3 bases and 3 bases, in that order; junction bases with no gene match: 5. CDR1 is SGHRS and CDR2 is YFSETQ in the germline V gene. In DNA, the CDR3 is TGCGCCAGCAGCTCCGGGACAGGGATGACAGATACGCAGTATTTT. Protein product: CASSSGTGMTDTQYF. The whole variable domain, remainder taken from reference TRBV5-1 and TRBJ2-3, is KAGVTQTPRYLIKTRGQQVTLSCSPISGHRSVSWYQQTPGQGLQFLFEYFSETQRNKGNFPGRFSGRQFSNSRSEMNVSTLELGDSALYLCASSSGTGMTDTQYFGPGTRLTVL.

This clonotype appeared a few times. The genes are TRBV4-3 and TRBJ2-1; D not certain. The CDR3 runs 16 residues. The V end was cut by 2 bases, the J end by 3 bases, with 14 bases between. Germline values: CDR1 LGHNA, CDR2 YSLEER. The CDR3 sequence is CASSQHGSNYYNEQFF. The CDR3 region has the DNA TGCGCCAGCAGCCAACACGGCAGTAATTACTACAATGAGCAGTTCTTC.

This clonotype was seen only a few times. J is TRBJ2-4 and V is TRBV27, with D perhaps assigned TRBD1 or TRBD2 (6 bases each). The CDR3 loop spans 13 amino acids. V was trimmed by 3 bases and J by 12 bases, leaving 15 bases between them. Germline V gene sequence: CDR1 MNHEY, CDR2 SMNVEV (reference sequence). Here the CDR3 reads CASSFRAGTNQYF. CDR3 coding DNA: TGTGCCAGCAGTTTCAGGGCGGGGACAAATCAGTACTTC.

This clonotype has only a few counts. The genes are TRBV20-1 and TRBJ1-4; D is ambiguous. The CDR3 length is 13 residues. CDR1 and CDR2 from the germline V gene are DFQATT and SNEGSKA (reference sequence). V shed 6 bases and J shed 4 bases, with 12 bases lying between them. This CDR3 reads CSARRSFNEKLFF. In DNA, the CDR3 is TGCAGTGCCCGGCGCAGTTTTAATGAAAAACTGTTTTTT.

The rearrangement joins TRBV6-2 or TRBV6-3 to TRBJ2-1; 12 bases fit TRBD2. Germline assignment: CDR1 MNHEY and CDR2 SVGEGT. The CDR3 has 16 residues. Trimming took 5 bases from V and 4 from J; bases not matched to a gene: 6. CDR3 amino acids: CASSTLGLAGYNEQFF. As DNA, the CDR3 is TGTGCCAGCAGTACATTAGGACTAGCGGGGTACAATGAGCAGTTCTTC.

This clonotype was detected a few times. The chain combines TRBV2 with TRBJ1-5; 10 bases fit TRBD1. The germline gives CDR1 SNHLY, CDR2 FYNNEI. V was clipped by 7 bases and J by 6 bases; unmatched bases: 6. The CDR3 is 14 amino acids. The CDR3 DNA is TGTGCCAGCAAGGACAGGGGGGTATTTCAGCCCCAGCATTTT. The encoded protein is CASKDRGVFQPQHF.

This clonotype was recorded only once. The chain uses TRBV28 and TRBJ2-7; a weak D match, TRBD2 (5 bases). Trimming stripped 5 bases from V and 6 bases from J, with 20 bases between. This CDR3 spans 15 amino acids. The germline CDR1 and CDR2 sequences are MDHEN and SYDVKM. The CDR3 sequence is CASSPPGEAAFEQYF. CDR3 nucleotides: TGTGCCAGCAGTCCCCCTGGGGAAGCGGCCTTCGAGCAGTACTTC.

This clonotype was observed a handful of times. In nucleotides, the CDR3 is TGTGCCATCAGTACGACTAGCGGGGGGTCAGATACGCAGTATTTT. It is translated as CAISTTSGGSDTQYF. The chain has TRBV10-3 and TRBJ2-3; 13 nucleotides line up with TRBD2. V shed 5 bases, J shed 4 bases, and the junction held 3 bases outside the gene matches. The CDR3 sequence is 15 residues long. The germline V gene has CDR1 ENHRY and CDR2 SYGVKD.

The chain couples TRBV7-3 to TRBJ2-3, with D perhaps matching TRBD1 (5 bases). This CDR3 comprises 15 residues. The V end lost 5 bases, the J end lost 4 bases, and 16 bases lay between the germline ends. CDR1 is SGHTA and CDR2 is FQGTGA in the germline V gene. The CDR3 loop reads CASSNHWEGADTQYF. The CDR3 bases are TGTGCCAGCAGCAACCATTGGGAAGGGGCAGATACGCAGTATTTT.

Many counts were recorded for this clonotype. This chain uses TRBV29-1 with TRBJ2-1; D is undetermined. This CDR3 comprises 10 residues. Germline CDR1 is SQVTM and CDR2 is ANQGSEA. V was trimmed by 4 bases and J by 9 bases, leaving 7 bases between them. In DNA, the CDR3 is TGCAGCGTTGTTGGCTTTGAGCAGTTCTTC. Amino acid sequence: CSVVGFEQFF.

This clonotype has more than one count but fewer than ten. The rearrangement joins TRBV27 to TRBJ1-5; D ambiguous. Per germline, CDR1 MNHEY and CDR2 SMNVEV (reference sequence). CDR3 length equals 16 residues. The ends were cut back, 5 bases at V and 6 bases at J, with 20 bases in the middle. The CDR3 DNA reads TGTGCCAGCAGTAAGACTCAGTTCACTGCCGGTCAGCCCCAGCATTTT. Translated, it gives CASSKTQFTAGQPQHF.

This clonotype was detected only a few times. The chain links TRBV6-1 to TRBJ2-5; 12 bases align to TRBD2. V shed 5 bases and J 2 bases; nucleotides not matched to a gene: 3. This CDR3 contains 15 residues. The germline CDR1 and CDR2 sequences are MNHNS and SASEGT. DNA for the CDR3: TGTGCCAGCAGTACACTAGCGGGGGGACAAGAGACCCAGTACTTC. It codes for CASSTLAGGQETQYF.

The V and J genes are TRBV3-1 and TRBJ2-6; D is undetermined. V lost 5 bases to trimming and J lost 0 bases, with 14 bases between them. Germline loops: CDR1 LGHDT, CDR2 YNNKEL (reference sequence). The CDR3 loop spans 17 amino acids. CDR3 DNA: TGTGCCAGCAGCTTTTCCGCCACTCTCTCTGGGGCCAACGTCCTGACTTTC. It is translated as CASSFSATLSGANVLTF.

The V gene is TRBV6-5, the J gene TRBJ2-2; a possible D gene is TRBD2 (6 bases). The V end was cut by 2 bases, the J end by 0 bases, with 10 bases between. The V gene's germline CDR1 is MNHEY and CDR2 SVGAGI. This CDR3 region has 16 residues. The CDR3 is CASSYAPGANTGELFF. CDR3 nucleotide sequence: TGTGCCAGCAGTTACGCCCCGGGGGCGAACACCGGGGAGCTGTTTTTT.

There are many counts of this clonotype. The chain recombines TRBV6-1 with TRBJ1-1; D is possibly TRBD1 (5 bases). CDR1 is MNHNS, CDR2 SASEGT, per germline. The CDR3 contains 15 residues. V was pared by 6 bases and J by 2 bases, with 16 bases between. The CDR3 bases are TGTGCCAGCAGACCAGGGAGGAGGAGAAACACTGAAGCTTTCTTT. This encodes CASRPGRRRNTEAFF.

The chain has TRBV12-3 or TRBV12-4 and TRBJ2-1, with 9 bases matching TRBD1. Trimming at V came to 7 bases and at J to 12 bases, leaving 13 bases not matched to a gene. CDR3 length: 14 amino acids. The DNA of the CDR3 is TGTGCCAGCACCCAAGGGGACAGGGTGTTCGGGCAGTTCTTC. Translation: CASTQGDRVFGQFF.

This clonotype was seen more than once but under ten times. This rearrangement joins TRBV10-3 to TRBJ2-7; no definite D call. The CDR3 runs 12 residues. Trimming left V 3 bases short and J 7 bases short, with 10 bases between. Germline V gene sequence: CDR1 ENHRY, CDR2 SYGVKD. The CDR3 DNA reads TGTGCCATCAGTGAAACCGGATATGAGCAGTACTTC. The encoded protein is CAISETGYEQYF.

This clonotype was found a few times. The chain joins TRBV11-2 to TRBJ2-7; 12 nucleotides line up with TRBD1. Germline CDR1 and CDR2: SGHAT and FQNNGV. The CDR3 has 17 residues. Trimming at V came to 0 bases and at J to 7 bases, leaving 10 bases not matched to a gene. The CDR3 region has the DNA TGTGCCAGCAGCTTAGAATCCGGGACAGGGGGCCGAGGGGAGCAGTACTTC. It specifies CASSLESGTGGRGEQYF.

The rearrangement joins TRBV20-1 to TRBJ2-1; no clear D gene. The end of the DNA aligns better with TRBJ2-7, so the J call may be wrong. The CDR3 contains 14 residues. CDR1 is DFQATT and CDR2 is SNEGSKA in the germline V gene (reference sequence). CDR3 sequence (DNA): TGCAGTGCTAGAGTGACATCGCTGATCGGCGAGCAGTACTTC. Amino acid sequence: CSARVTSLIGEQYF.